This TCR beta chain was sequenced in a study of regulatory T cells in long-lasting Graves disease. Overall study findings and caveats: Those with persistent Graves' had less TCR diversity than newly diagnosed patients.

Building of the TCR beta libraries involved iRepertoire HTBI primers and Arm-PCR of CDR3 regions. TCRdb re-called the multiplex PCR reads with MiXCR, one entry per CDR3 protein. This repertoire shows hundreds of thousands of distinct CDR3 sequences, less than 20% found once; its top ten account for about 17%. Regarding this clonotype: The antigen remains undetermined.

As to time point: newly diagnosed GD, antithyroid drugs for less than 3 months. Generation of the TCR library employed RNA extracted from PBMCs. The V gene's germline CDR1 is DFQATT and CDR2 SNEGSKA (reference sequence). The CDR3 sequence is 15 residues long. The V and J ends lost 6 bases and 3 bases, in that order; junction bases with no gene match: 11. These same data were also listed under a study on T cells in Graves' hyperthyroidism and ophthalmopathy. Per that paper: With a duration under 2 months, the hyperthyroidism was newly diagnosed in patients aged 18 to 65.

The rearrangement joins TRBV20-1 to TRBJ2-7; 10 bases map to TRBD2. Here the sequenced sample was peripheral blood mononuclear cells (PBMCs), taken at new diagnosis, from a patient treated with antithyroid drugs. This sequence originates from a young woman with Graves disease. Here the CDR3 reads CSATTGSGRIYEQYF. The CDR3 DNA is TGCAGTGCCACCACTGGTAGCGGGAGGATCTACGAGCAGTACTTC.